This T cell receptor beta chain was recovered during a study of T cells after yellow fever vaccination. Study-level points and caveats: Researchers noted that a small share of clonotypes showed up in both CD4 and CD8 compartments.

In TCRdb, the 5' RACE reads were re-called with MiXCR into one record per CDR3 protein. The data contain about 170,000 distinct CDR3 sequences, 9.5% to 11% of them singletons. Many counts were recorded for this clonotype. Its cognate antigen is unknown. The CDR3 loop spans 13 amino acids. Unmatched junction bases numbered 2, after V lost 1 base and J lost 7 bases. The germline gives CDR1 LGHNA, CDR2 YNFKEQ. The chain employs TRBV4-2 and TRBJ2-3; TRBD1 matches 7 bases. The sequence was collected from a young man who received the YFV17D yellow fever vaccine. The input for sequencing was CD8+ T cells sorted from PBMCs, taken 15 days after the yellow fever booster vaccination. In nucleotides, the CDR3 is TGTGCCAGCAGCCAAGGGACAGGTCATACGCAGTATTTT. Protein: CASSQGTGHTQYF.